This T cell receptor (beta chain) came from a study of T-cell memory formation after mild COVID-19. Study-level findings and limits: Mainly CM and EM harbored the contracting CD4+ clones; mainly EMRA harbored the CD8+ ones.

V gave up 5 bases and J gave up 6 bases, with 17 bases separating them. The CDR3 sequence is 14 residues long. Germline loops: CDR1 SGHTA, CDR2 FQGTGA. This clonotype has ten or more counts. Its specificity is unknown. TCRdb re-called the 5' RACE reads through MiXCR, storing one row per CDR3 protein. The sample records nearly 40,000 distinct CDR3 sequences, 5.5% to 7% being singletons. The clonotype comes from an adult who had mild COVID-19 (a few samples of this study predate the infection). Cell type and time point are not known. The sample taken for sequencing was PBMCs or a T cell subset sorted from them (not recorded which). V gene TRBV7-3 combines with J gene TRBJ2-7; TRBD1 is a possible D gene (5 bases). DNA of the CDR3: TGTGCCAGCAGCCAGCGCGGCGACAGCAGCGAGCAGTACTTC. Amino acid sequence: CASSQRGDSSEQYF.